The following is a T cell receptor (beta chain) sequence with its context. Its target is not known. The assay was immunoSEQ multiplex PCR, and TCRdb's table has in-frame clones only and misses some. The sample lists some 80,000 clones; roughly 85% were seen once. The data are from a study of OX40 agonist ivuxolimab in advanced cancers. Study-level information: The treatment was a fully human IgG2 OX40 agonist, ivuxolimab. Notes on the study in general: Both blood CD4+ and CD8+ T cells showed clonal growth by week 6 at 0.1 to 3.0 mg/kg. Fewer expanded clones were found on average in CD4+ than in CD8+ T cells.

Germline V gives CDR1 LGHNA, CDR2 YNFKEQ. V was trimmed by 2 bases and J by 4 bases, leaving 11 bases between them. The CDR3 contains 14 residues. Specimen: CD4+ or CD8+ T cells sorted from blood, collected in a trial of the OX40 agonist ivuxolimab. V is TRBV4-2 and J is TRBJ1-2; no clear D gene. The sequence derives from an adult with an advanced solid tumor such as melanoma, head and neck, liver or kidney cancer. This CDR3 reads CASSQSVDTYGYTF. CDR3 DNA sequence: TGTGCCAGCAGCCAAAGTGTGGATACCTATGGCTACACCTTC.